This TCR beta chain was identified during a study of blood T cell repertoires in COVID-19. Between the trimmed V and J ends, which lost 7 bases and 2 bases, there was a span of 13 bases. Looked up from germline, CDR1 is SNHLY and CDR2 is FYNNEI. CDR3 size: 14 residues. TCRdb keeps only in-frame clones here, not all; method: immunoSEQ multiplex PCR. This table holds about 270,000 clones, approximately 91% found once. This clonotype was sampled from a middle-aged woman with acute COVID-19. Sequencing input: PBMCs or T cells enriched from blood (not recorded which). The rearrangement uses TRBV2 and TRBJ2-3; D might be TRBD2 (6 bases). The CDR3 DNA reads as TGTGCCAGCATTAGGAGGAGGGACACAGATACGCAGTATTTT. Protein sequence: CASIRRRDTDTQYF.